A selection of T cell receptor beta chains follows, all from one sample in a study of blood T cell repertoires in COVID-19. Profiled with immunoSEQ multiplex PCR; TCRdb holds only in-frame clones, not every one. The top ten clones hold 3.5% to 4.5% of a sample with 230,000 or so clones, just over 85% of them seen once. The sequencing input was PBMCs or T cells enriched from blood (not recorded which). Receptor source: a middle-aged woman with acute COVID-19. Each CDR3 is given with its conserved first and last residue.

J	V	CDR3
TRBJ1-5	TRBV19	CASSIPAVGTGYQPQHF
TRBJ2-3	TRBV7-2	CASSLFGLRASGLTDTQYF
TRBJ2-1	TRBV2	CASSEAFSDEQFF
TRBJ1-6	TRBV7-3	CASSLNIYNSPLHF
TRBJ1-1	TRBV5-1	CASRVWLNTEAFF
TRBJ1-3	TRBV3-1/TRBV3-2	CASSPQSVSGNTIYF
TRBJ1-2	TRBV12-3/TRBV12-4	CASSFREGYGYTF
TRBJ2-1	TRBV9	CASSTPLGLAGGLGYNEQFF
TRBJ1-5	TRBV24-1	CATSEPGQLNQPQHF
TRBJ2-5	TRBV24-1	CATSDGSVETQYF
TRBJ1-4	TRBV5-1	CASSLAGTVSTNEKLFF
TRBJ1-4	TRBV18	CASSPVRGATNEKLFF
TRBJ1-1	TRBV12-3/TRBV12-4	CASRRANGAFF
TRBJ2-3	TRBV3-1/TRBV3-2	CASSQEGLAGGIDTQYF
TRBJ2-3	TRBV7-9	CASSLGSSGSRTDTQYF
TRBJ2-7	TRBV7-6	CASSLEMAGGNYEQYF
TRBJ2-1	TRBV6-7	CASILAVSYNEQFF
TRBJ1-1	TRBV11-2	CASSLVGSRGEAFF
TRBJ1-4	TRBV30	CAWSTGENEKLFF
TRBJ1-2	TRBV2	CASTGDSGYGYTF
TRBJ1-2	TRBV27	CASSLTQVANYGYTF
TRBJ1-1	TRBV5-1	CASSVTGAESTEAFF
TRBJ1-2	TRBV13	CASSLGDRVANYGYTF
TRBJ1-3	TRBV19	CASKTTPSSGNTIYF
TRBJ2-2	TRBV5-6	CASSFPLAGGTGELFF
TRBJ1-2	TRBV20-1	CSASRQGDGYTF
TRBJ1-1	TRBV7-6	CASSLGGRGRTEAFF
TRBJ1-5	TRBV19	CASSVYRDRGTYSNQPQHF
TRBJ2-1	TRBV5-1	CASSEARGPYNEQFF